One TCR beta chain is described in this entry. The antigen is not known. Primers: 60 Vbeta forward and 13 Jbeta reverse. Assay used: immunoSEQ multiplex PCR; TCRdb lists only in-frame clones, some missing. The table lists 150,000 or so clones, 82% of them singletons, with about 3.4% in the top ten. The data originate from a study of cytomegalovirus exposure and HLA in healthy donors. Study summary: Earlier, 95 million to 140 million unique TCR beta sequences were recovered from roughly 200 million T cells by an analysis.

V was clipped by 4 bases and J by 5 bases, with 15 bases between them. CDR1 is MNHNY, CDR2 SVGAGI, per germline (reference sequence). The CDR3 has 14 residues. Study conclusions and caveats: The study listed roughly 160 cytomegalovirus-associated TCR beta chains. For most subjects, TCR beta sequences were reported to predict HLA-A and HLA-B alleles with accuracy. A cluster of highly shared sequence variants was likely a sequencing artifact.

Sequences were obtained from PBMCs. This chain connects TRBV6-6 to TRBJ2-7; D might be TRBD1 (8 bases). The origin of this receptor is a man younger than 35 in good health and CMV-seropositive. CDR3 in amino acids: CASSLQGGLHEQYF. The CDR3 DNA reads as TGTGCCAGCAGTTTACAGGGGGGGTTGCACGAGCAGTACTTC.